This TCR beta chain appears in the sequencing data of a study of cytomegalovirus exposure and HLA in healthy donors (dated by TCRdb to 2015 to 2018). Study-level background: A later analysis indicated that the roughly 130 validation repertoires were generated on the platform also employed for the 720 or so repertoires of the first cohort. A separate validation cohort of approximately 130 different subjects was used in addition to the approximately 610-subject first cohort. The study aimed to test whether cataloging public T cell receptors could reveal signatures of past pathogen exposure. The study combined high-throughput TCR immunosequencing, statistical association of individual TCRs with disease status, and machine learning to predict cytomegalovirus infection status.

Donors formed part of the validation cohort, which comprised over a hundred subjects and was distinct from the first cohort of 690 or so subjects. Libraries were made using the immunoSEQ multiplex PCR assay. The authors processed their data as follows. A statistical classification framework was built to diagnose cytomegalovirus status from the catalog of TCR beta chain sequences. The table was pulled from immuneACCESS by TCRdb, which kept in-frame rearrangements only. Such tables lose some clones; where checked, under half of the loss comes from unresolved V genes, and the rest has no known cause. Clone size and V and J calls were adopted from that table, with D and trimming inferred from the DNA. This sample gives 300,000 to 450,000 clones in total; about nine tenths of them show up just once. The ten largest clones take up 0.83% of the sample. The research as a whole found: According to the authors, the approach could potentially be generalized to other disease states and immunological phenotypes. In vitro tests confirmed that three of the cytomegalovirus-associated TCR beta chains recognize cytomegalovirus antigens. The validation cohort had no HLA typing available for a later analysis, so co-occurrence within that cohort was assessed over all 120 or so repertoires. In both the original and validation cohorts, the classifier was reported to diagnose cytomegalovirus status with high specificity and sensitivity. Subsequent analysis determined that TCRs grouped into clusters in the first cohort also showed a tendency toward co-occurrence across the 120 validation repertoires, and 94% of cluster scores exceeded 0. Most TCR sequences were observed very rarely across donors, whereas some public TCRs were present in many individuals. A total of some 180 TCR beta chains were listed by the study as associated with cytomegalovirus.

Its CDR3 holds 21 amino acids, cysteine through phenylalanine. The kept DNA is CDR3 alone, 63 bases in frame from the first base. Note on this clone: Its antigen has not been determined. The input lacks base qualities; no much larger clone sits a single base away.

The rearranged chain carries TRBV1 and TRBJ2-6; the table assigns TRBD2, which was not confirmed against the DNA. TRBV1 is a pseudogene segment. The origin of this receptor is a woman between 18 and 30 years old in good health and CMV-seronegative. The sequenced material came from PBMCs. The CDR3 region reads CTSSQNPPSSATMRGANVLTF. The nucleotides are TGCACCAGCAGCCAAAACCCCCCCAGTAGCGCAACCATGAGGGGGGCCAACGTCCTGACTTTC.